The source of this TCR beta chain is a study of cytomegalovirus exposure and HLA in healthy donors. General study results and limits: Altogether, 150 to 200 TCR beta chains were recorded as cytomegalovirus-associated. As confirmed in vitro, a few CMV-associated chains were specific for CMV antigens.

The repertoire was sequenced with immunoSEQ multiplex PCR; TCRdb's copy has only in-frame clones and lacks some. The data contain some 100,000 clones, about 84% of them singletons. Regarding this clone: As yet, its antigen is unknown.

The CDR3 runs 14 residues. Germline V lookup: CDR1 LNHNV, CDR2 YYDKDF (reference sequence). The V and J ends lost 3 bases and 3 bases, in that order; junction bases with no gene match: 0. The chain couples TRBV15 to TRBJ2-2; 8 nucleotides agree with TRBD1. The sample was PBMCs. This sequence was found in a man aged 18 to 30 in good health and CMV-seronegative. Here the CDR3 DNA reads TGTGCCACCAGCAGGACAGGGGACACCGGGGAGCTGTTTTTT. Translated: CATSRTGDTGELFF. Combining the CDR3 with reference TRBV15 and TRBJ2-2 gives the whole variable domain DAMVIQNPRYQVTQFGKPVTLSCSQTLNHNVMYWYQQKSSQAPKLLFHYYDKDFNNEADTPDNFQSRRPNTSFCFLDIRSPGLGDTAMYLCATSRTGDTGELFFGEGSRLTVL.